The table lists the clone carrying this T cell receptor (beta chain) with many counts. The target antigen is unknown. Patients underwent thyroid surgery, and none had received any treatment before it. Per the original methods: Clinicopathological groups of papillary thyroid cancer showed CDR3 differences that were used to build a distant-metastasis classifier. TCRdb reassembled clones from the PCR reads with MiXCR. The V and J calls and clone size come from TCRdb's table, not from the authors' own analysis. The repertoire has roughly 10,000 clones, more than 25% of them found once; the top ten carry about 16%. V was pared by 2 bases and J by 4 bases, with 14 bases between. Germline-derived CDR1 and CDR2 are MDHEN and SYDVKM. This CDR3 has 15 amino acids. This specimen comes from a study of metastatic and nonmetastatic thyroid tumors. Study-level background: Samples came from malignant and benign thyroid patients, and repertoires were compared across blood and tumor or nodule tissue.

Study-wide results and caveats: As reported, TCR beta diversity in blood and tumor was significantly higher in malignant thyroid tumors than in benign nodules.

Specimen: tumor tissue. The chain recombines TRBV28 with TRBJ2-5; maybe TRBD1 (5 bases). This sequence originates from a female donor with papillary thyroid cancer or a benign thyroid nodule (not recorded which). Some clones in this sample may be carry-over from other donors' samples. The CDR3 DNA reads as TGTGCCAGCAGTTTAACAGGCTACAACACAGAGACCCAGTACTTC. Its protein is CASSLTGYNTETQYF.